Described below is a single T cell receptor beta chain sequence and its context. Its recognized antigen is unknown. Nothing much larger sits one base from this clone, and base qualities are not available. CDR1 and CDR2, per the germline V gene, are ENHRY and SYGVKD. V is cut back by 1 base and J by 2 bases, with 9 bases in the junction unmatched. The cysteine opens and the phenylalanine closes a CDR3 of 17 amino acids. Only the CDR3 DNA is retained, 51 bases long and in frame from the first base. TCRbeta CDR3 regions were sequenced with the immunoSEQ Assay. After extraction, genomic DNA underwent amplification by bias-controlled multiplex PCR, followed by high-throughput sequencing. The source study handled its data this way. To quantify the absolute abundance of each unique TCRbeta CDR3 region, sequences were collapsed and filtered. Usable DNA was measured by amplifying reference genes present in all nucleated cells, and TCRbeta template counts were normalized to that usable DNA to estimate T cell fraction. Repertoire TCRs were annotated as SARS-CoV-2-specific by exact matching of V gene, CDR3 amino acid sequence and J gene to a known reactive TCR set. MIRA supplied the reference SARS-CoV-2 TCR set, which was filtered for enrichment in COVID-19-positive ImmuneCODE repertoires so that public or cross-reactive TCRs were removed. Using the MIRA antigens, annotated TCRs were further analysed by specific ORF or by position within an ORF. Depth was the summed frequency of annotated unique rearrangements, while breadth was defined as annotated unique rearrangements over total unique productive rearrangements. Two-sided Wilcoxon rank-sum tests were used to compare TCR breadth between groups. The immuneACCESS repertoire file appears here via TCRdb, limited to in-frame rearrangements. These files lack a portion of the clones; in checked studies, under half of the deficit traces to unresolved V genes, and the cause of the others is not known. V and J calls and clone size are those listed in that table; D and trimming were worked out from the DNA. For this sample the table gives 350,000 to 450,000 clones, of which 75% to 90% were detected only once. Clones ranked in the top ten supply over 1.5% of the sample.

This sample was taken from a study of Ad26.COV2.S vaccination and SARS-CoV-2 variants (dated by TCRdb to the early 2020s). Notes on the research overall: Vaccine-arm donors were drawn from COV1001, a multicentre, randomized, double-blind, placebo-controlled phase I-IIa trial of Ad26.COV2.S in healthy adults. The TCR-sequenced set comprised approximately 30 samples: approximately 19 Ad26.COV2.S vaccine recipients, 5 placebo recipients and 8 SARS-CoV-2 convalescent individuals. TCRbeta repertoire sequencing served as the tool for gauging how specific and how broad the SARS-CoV-2-reactive T cell receptors were following Ad26.COV2.S vaccination. Dosing of Ad26.COV2.S was intramuscular, at either 5x10^10 or 1x10^11 viral particles, delivered as one shot or as two shots spaced 56 days apart. Investigators did not know the trial group allocation while performing experiments and assessing outcomes. Participants in the trial were split at random into five groups of five each, receiving low-dose or high-dose Ad26.COV2.S once or twice, or else placebo on both occasions. What the work shows at the level of the full study, not this receptor alone: According to the authors, total T cell responses may have been underestimated by the TCR breadth and depth analyses. After vaccination, substantial breadth of spike-specific CD8+ and CD4+ T cell responses was reported. Non-spike TCR breadth was comparable between vaccine and placebo recipients, consistent with the vaccine containing only spike. Ad26.COV2.S recipients had higher spike-specific TCR breadth than placebo recipients (P = 0.0014). Comparing responses between vaccine doses or regimens was not something the study was powered to do.

This specimen's treatment or condition label, interpreted: 15 to 20 received Ad26.COV2.S at low or high dose, single or two shots; roughly 5 received placebo; per-sample allocation not given. For vaccine and placebo recipients, repertoires were sequenced using samples collected on day 63 after the first injection. In Cohort 1b, about two dozen adults aged 18-55 years were enrolled at a single site in Boston, USA, between 29 July and 7 August 2020. Ad26.COV2.S consisted of a replication-incompetent adenovirus type 26 vector by which a prefusion-stabilized SARS-CoV-2 spike protein from the original Wuhan strain was expressed.

This specimen was peripheral blood, taken in a trial of Ad26.COV2.S vaccine versus placebo. This TCR came from a person aged 18-65 years who received the Ad26.COV2.S COVID-19 vaccine or a placebo. The receptor chain draws on TRBV10-3 and TRBJ2-7; a stretch of 9 junction bases matches TRBD1. The base sequence is TGTGCCATCAGTGAGTGGACAGGGGCCAATTCACCCTACGAGCAGTACTTC. Protein translation: CAISEWTGANSPYEQYF.